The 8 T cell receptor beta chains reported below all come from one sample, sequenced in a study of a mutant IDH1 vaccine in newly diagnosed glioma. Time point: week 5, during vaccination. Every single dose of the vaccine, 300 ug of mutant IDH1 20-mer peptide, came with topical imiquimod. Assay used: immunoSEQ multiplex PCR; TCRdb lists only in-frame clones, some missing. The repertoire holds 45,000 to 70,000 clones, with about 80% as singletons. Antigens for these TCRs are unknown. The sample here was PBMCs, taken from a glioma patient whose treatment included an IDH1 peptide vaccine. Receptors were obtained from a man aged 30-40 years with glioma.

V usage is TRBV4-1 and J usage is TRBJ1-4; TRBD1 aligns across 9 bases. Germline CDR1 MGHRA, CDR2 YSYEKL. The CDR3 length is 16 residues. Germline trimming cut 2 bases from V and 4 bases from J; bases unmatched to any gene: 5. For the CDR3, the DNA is TGCGCCAGCAGCCAACGACAGGGGGATTTTAATGAAAAACTGTTTTTT. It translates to CASSQRQGDFNEKLFF.

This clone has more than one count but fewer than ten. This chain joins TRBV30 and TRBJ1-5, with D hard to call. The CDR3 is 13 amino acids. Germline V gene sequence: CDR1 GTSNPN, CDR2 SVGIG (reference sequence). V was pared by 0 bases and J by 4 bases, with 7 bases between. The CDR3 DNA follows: TGTGCCTGGAGTGTATCGGGAAATCAGCCCCAGCATTTT. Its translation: CAWSVSGNQPQHF.

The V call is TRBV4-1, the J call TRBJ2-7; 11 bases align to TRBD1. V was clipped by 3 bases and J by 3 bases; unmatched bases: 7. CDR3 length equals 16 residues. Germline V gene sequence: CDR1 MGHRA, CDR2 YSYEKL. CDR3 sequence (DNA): TGCGCCAGCAGCCAGGAGGGACAGGGGGTCGTCTACGAGCAGTACTTC. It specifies CASSQEGQGVVYEQYF.

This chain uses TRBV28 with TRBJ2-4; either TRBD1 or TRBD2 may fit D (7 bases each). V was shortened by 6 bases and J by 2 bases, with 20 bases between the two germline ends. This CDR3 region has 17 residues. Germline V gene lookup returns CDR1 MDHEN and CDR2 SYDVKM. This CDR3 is CASSSPRGGGTKNIQYF. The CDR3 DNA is TGTGCCAGCAGCTCTCCGAGGGGAGGGGGCACCAAAAACATTCAGTACTTC.

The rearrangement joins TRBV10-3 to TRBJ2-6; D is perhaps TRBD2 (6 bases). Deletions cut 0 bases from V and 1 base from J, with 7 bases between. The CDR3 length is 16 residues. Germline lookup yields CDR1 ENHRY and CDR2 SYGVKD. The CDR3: CAISESEGSGANVLTF. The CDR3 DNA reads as TGTGCCATCAGTGAGTCGGAGGGGTCTGGGGCCAACGTCCTGACTTTC.

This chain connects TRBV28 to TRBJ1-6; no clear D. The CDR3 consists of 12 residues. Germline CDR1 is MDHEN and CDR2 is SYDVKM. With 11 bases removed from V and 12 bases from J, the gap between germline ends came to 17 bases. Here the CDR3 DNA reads TGTGCCCACGGGGATGAAGAGAGACCCCTCCACTTT. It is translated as CAHGDEERPLHF.

The chain's CDR3 is CASSETRTDTQYF. For the CDR3, the DNA is TGTGCCAGCAGTGAGACTAGGACAGATACGCAGTATTTT. The rearrangement links TRBV6-1 to TRBJ2-3; possibly TRBD2 for D (6 bases). Deletions cut 3 bases from V and 3 bases from J, with 7 bases between. The CDR3 spans 13 residues. Germline V gene lookup returns CDR1 MNHNS and CDR2 SASEGT.

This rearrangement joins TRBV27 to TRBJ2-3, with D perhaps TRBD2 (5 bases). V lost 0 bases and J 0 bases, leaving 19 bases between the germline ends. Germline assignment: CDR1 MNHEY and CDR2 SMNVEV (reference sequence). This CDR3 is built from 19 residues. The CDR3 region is CASSLSFPSVWTSTDTQYF. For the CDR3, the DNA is TGTGCCAGCAGTTTATCGTTCCCCTCTGTCTGGACTAGCACAGATACGCAGTATTTT.